The present entry profiles one TCR beta chain with its context. This sample is part of a study of blood T cell repertoires in COVID-19. Background on the study: Samples came from the United States, Italy and Spain, spanning acute and convalescent COVID-19. PBMCs, B-cell-depleted T cells, or T cells were the source of the cDNA or gDNA that made up the material.

The CDR3 has 15 residues. J was trimmed by 1 base and V by 4 bases; bases with no gene match: 6. The germline CDR1 and CDR2 sequences are SQVTM and ANQGSEA. The protocol was immunoSEQ multiplex PCR, while the TCRdb copy is restricted to in-frame clones and leaves out a portion. The sample shows 250,000 to 300,000 clones, over 75% of them seen only once. The V call is TRBV29-1, the J call TRBJ1-3; 8 nucleotides align to TRBD1. Sequenced: PBMCs or T cells enriched from blood (not recorded which). The clonotype comes from a woman under 40 who had recovered from COVID-19. The CDR3 DNA follows: TGCAGCGTTGCCCTGGACAGGGCATCTGGAAACACCATATATTTT. Translating gives CSVALDRASGNTIYF. Supplemented by reference TRBV29-1 and TRBJ1-3, the full variable domain reads SAVISQKPSRDICQRGTSLTIQCQVDSQVTMMFWYRQQPGQSLTLIATANQGSEATYESGFVIDKFPISRPNLTFSTLTVSNMSPEDSSIYLCSVALDRASGNTIYFGEGSWLTVV.